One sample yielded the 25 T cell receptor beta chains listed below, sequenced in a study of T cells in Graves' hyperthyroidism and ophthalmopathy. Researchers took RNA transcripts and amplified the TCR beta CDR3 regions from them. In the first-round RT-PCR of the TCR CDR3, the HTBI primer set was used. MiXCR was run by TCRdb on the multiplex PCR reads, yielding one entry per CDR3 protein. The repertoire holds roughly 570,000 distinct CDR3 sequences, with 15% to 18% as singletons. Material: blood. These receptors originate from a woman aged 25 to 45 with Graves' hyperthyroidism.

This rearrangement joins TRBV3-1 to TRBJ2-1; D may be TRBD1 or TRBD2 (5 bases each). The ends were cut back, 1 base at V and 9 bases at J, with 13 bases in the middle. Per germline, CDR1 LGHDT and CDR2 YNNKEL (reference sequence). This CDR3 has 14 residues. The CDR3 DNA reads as TGTGCCAGCAGCCAAGTGAGCGGTAGGGGTGAGCAGTTCTTC. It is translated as CASSQVSGRGEQFF.

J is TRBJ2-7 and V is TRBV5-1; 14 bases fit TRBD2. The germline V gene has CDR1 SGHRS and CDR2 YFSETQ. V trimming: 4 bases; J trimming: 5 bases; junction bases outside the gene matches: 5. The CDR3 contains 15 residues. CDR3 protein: CASSPGLAGGDEQYF. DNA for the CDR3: TGCGCCAGCAGCCCTGGACTAGCGGGAGGTGACGAGCAGTACTTC.

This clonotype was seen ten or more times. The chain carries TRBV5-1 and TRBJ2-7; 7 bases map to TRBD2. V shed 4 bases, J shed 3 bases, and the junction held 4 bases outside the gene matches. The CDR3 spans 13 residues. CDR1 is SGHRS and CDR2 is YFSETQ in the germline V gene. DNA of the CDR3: TGCGCCAGCAGCCGCAGCGGGAACTACGAGCAGTACTTC. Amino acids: CASSRSGNYEQYF.

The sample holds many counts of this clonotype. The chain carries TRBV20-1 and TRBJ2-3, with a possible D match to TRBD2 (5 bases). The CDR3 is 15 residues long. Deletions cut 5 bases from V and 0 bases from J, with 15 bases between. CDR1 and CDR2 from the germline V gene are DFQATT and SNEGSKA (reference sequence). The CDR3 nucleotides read TGCAGTGCTGGACTTACTAGTGGTAGCACAGATACGCAGTATTTT. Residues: CSAGLTSGSTDTQYF.

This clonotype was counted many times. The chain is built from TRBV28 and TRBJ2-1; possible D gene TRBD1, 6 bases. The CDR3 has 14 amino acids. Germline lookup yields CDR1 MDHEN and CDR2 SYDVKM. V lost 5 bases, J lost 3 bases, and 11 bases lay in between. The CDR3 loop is CASSPEDSYNEQFF. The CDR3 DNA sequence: TGTGCCAGCAGTCCAGAGGACAGCTACAATGAGCAGTTCTTC.

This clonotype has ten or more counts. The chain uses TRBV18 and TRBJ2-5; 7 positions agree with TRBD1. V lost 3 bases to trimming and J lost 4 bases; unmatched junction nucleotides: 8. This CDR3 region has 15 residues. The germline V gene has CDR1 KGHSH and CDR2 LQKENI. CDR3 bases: TGTGCCAGCTCACCTCCCGGGACAGAACGAGAGACCCAGTACTTC. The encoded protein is CASSPPGTERETQYF.

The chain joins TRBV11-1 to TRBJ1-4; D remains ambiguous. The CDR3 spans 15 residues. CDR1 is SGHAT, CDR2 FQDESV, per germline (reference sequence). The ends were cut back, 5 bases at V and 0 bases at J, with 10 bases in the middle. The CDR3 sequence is CASSPHRATNEKLFF. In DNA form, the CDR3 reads TGTGCCAGCAGCCCCCACCGGGCAACTAATGAAAAACTGTTTTTT.

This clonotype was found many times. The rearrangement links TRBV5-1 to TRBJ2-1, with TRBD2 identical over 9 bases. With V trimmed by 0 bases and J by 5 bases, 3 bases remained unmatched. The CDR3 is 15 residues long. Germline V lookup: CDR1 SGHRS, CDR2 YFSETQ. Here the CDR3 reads CASSLVLAGHNEQFF. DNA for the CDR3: TGCGCCAGCAGCTTGGTTCTAGCGGGACACAATGAGCAGTTCTTC.

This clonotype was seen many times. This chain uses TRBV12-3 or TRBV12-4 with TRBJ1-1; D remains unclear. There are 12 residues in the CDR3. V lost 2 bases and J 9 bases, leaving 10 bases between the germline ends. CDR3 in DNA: TGTGCCAGCAGTTTAATGAGGGTACAAGCTTTCTTT. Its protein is CASSLMRVQAFF.

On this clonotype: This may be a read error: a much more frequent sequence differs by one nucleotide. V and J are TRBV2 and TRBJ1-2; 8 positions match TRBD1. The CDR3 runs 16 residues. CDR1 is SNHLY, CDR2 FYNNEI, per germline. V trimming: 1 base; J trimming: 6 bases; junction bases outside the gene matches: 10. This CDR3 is CASSEGLQGAWNGYTF. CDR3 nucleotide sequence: TGTGCCAGCAGTGAAGGGCTTCAGGGGGCGTGGAATGGCTACACCTTC.

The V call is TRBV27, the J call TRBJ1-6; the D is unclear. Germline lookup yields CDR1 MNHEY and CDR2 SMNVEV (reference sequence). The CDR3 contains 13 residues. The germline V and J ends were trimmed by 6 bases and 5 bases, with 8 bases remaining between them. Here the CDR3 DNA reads TGTGCCAGCAGCCCCAATGATAATTCACCCCTCCACTTT. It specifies CASSPNDNSPLHF.

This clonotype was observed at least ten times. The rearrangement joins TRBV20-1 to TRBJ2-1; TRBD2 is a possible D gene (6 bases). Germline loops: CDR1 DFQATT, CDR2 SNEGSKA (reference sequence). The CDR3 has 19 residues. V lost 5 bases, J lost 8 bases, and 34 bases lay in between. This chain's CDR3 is CSAARRLTYTPVPGDEQFF. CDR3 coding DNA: TGCAGTGCTGCCCGTCGACTCACCTACACTCCCGTGCCGGGGGATGAGCAGTTCTTC.

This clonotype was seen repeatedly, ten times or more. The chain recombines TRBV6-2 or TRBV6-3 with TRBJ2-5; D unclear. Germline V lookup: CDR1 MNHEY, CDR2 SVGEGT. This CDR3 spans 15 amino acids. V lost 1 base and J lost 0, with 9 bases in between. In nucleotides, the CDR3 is TGTGCCAGCAGTTACTACCCAGGCGACCAAGAGACCCAGTACTTC. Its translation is CASSYYPGDQETQYF.

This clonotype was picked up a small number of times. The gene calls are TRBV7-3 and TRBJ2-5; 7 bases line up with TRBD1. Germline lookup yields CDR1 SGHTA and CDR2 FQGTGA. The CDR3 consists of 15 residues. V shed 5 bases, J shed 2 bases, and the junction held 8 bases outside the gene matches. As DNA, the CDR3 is TGTGCCAGCAGCCAATCCGGGACAGTGCAAGAGACCCAGTACTTC. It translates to CASSQSGTVQETQYF.

This CDR3 reads CASTLGRVRETQYF. DNA of the CDR3: TGTGCCAGCACCCTTGGCAGGGTTCGAGAGACCCAGTACTTC. V gene TRBV12-3 or TRBV12-4 combines with J gene TRBJ2-5, with TRBD1 as a possible D gene (5 bases). The germline V and J ends were trimmed by 7 bases and 4 bases, with 16 bases remaining between them. The CDR3 consists of 14 residues.

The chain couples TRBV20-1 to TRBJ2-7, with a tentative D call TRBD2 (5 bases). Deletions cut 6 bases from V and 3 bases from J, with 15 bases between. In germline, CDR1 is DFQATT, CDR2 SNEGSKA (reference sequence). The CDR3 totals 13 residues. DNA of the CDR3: TGCAGTGCAATAAATACTAGAAGCTACGAGCAGTACTTC. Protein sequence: CSAINTRSYEQYF.

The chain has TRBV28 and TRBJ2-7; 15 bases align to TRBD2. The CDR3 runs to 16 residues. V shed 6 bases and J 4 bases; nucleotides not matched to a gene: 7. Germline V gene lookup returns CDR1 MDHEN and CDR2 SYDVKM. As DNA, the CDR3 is TGTGCCAGCAGACAAGGACTAGCGGGAGGGCCATACGAGCAGTACTTC. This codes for CASRQGLAGGPYEQYF.

In DNA, the CDR3 is TGTGCCAGCAGTTACTTGGACGGGGCAAACTACGAGCAGTACTTC. This codes for CASSYLDGANYEQYF. This chain links TRBV12-3 or TRBV12-4 with TRBJ2-7; either TRBD1 or TRBD2 may supply D (5 bases each). Trimming removed 4 bases from V and 3 bases from J, with 16 bases in between. The CDR3 loop spans 15 amino acids.

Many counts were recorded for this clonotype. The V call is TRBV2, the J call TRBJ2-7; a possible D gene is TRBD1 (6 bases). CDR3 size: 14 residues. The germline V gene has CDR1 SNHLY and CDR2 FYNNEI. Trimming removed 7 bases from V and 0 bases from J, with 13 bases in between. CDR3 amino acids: CASTAGESSYEQYF. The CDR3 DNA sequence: TGTGCCAGCACGGCAGGGGAAAGCTCCTACGAGCAGTACTTC. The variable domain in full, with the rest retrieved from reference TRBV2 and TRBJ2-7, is EPEVTQTPSHQVTQMGQEVILRCVPISNHLYFYWYRQILGQKVEFLVSFYNNEISEKSEIFDDQFSVERPDGSNFTLKIRSTKLEDSAMYFCASTAGESSYEQYFGPGTRLTVT.

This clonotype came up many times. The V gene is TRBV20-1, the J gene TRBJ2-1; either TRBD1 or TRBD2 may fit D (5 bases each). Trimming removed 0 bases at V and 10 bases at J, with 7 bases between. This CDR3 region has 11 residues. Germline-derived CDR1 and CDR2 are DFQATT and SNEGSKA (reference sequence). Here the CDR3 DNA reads TGCAGTGCTAGAGAGGGGGTAGAGCAGTTCTTC. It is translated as CSAREGVEQFF.

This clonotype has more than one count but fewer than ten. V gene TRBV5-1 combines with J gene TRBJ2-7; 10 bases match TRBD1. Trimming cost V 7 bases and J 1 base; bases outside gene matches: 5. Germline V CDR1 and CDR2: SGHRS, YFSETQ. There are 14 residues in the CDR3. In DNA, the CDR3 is TGCGCCAGCCAGTGGGACAGGGGATCCTACGAGCAGTACTTC. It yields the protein CASQWDRGSYEQYF.

The CDR3, as DNA: TGTGCCAGCAGCCAAAGACTAGCGGGACGGGAGCAGTTCTTC. Translating gives CASSQRLAGREQFF. The chain uses TRBV14 and TRBJ2-1; TRBD2 agrees at 11 bases. Losses at the gene ends were 2 bases for V and 10 bases for J; bases not matched to a gene: 4. This CDR3 region has 14 residues. The germline gives CDR1 SGHDN, CDR2 FVKESK. The full variable domain, rest sourced from reference TRBV14 and TRBJ2-1, is EAGVTQFPSHSVIEKGQTVTLRCDPISGHDNLYWYRRVMGKEIKFLLHFVKESKQDESGMPNNRFLAERTGGTYSTLKVQPAELEDSGVYFCASSQRLAGREQFFGPGTRLTVL.

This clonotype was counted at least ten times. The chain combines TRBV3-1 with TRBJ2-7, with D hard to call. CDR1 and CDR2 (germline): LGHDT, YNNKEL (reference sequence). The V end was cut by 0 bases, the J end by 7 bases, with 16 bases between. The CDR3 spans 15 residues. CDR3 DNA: TGTGCCAGCAGCCAAGATCACGGTGGGTGGCTAGAGCAGTACTTC. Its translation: CASSQDHGGWLEQYF.

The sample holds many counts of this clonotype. CDR3 loop: CASSLGGKETQYF. The CDR3 region has the DNA TGTGCCAGCAGCTTAGGCGGGAAAGAGACCCAGTACTTC. The rearrangement joins TRBV11-2 to TRBJ2-5; tentatively, D is TRBD2 (6 bases). The CDR3 consists of 13 residues. Per germline, CDR1 SGHAT and CDR2 FQNNGV. The V end was cut by 1 base, the J end by 3 bases, with 6 bases between.

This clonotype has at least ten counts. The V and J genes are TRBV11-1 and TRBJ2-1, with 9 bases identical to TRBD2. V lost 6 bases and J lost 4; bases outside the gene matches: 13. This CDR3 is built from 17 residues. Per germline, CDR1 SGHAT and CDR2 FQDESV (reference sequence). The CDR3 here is CASRTVAKREAYNEQFF. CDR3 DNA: TGTGCCAGCAGAACCGTTGCGAAGCGGGAGGCTTACAATGAGCAGTTCTTC. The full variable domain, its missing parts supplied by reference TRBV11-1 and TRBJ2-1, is EAEVAQSPRYKITEKSQAVAFWCDPISGHATLYWYRQILGQGPELLVQFQDESVVDDSQLPKDRFSAERLKGVDSTLKIQPAELGDSAMYLCASRTVAKREAYNEQFFGPGTRLTVL.